The rows below give T cell receptor beta chains drawn from one sample of a study of blood T cell repertoires in COVID-19. Assay used: immunoSEQ multiplex PCR; TCRdb lists only in-frame clones, some missing. The sample comprises under 250,000 clones, approximately 89% of which are singletons, and 3% to 4% rests with the top ten. Sequencing was done on a sample of PBMCs or T cells enriched from blood (not recorded which). The receptor source for this set is a woman younger than 45 with acute COVID-19. Each CDR3 is given with its conserved first and last residue. The D gene is left open where the match is weak.

TRBJ1-4	14	TRBV6-5	.	CATGGSATNEKLFF	TGTGCCACCGGCGGGAGTGCAACTAATGAAAAACTGTTTTTT
TRBJ1-5	13	TRBV14	.	CASSQSGDQPQHF	TGTGCCAGCAGCCAGTCAGGGGATCAGCCCCAGCATTTT
TRBJ2-7	16	TRBV27	TRBD2	CASSLKGLAGTYEQYF	TGTGCCAGCAGTTTAAAAGGGCTAGCGGGGACCTACGAGCAGTACTTC
TRBJ2-1	13	TRBV11-2	TRBD1	CASSLDRLNEQFF	TGTGCCAGCAGCTTGGACAGGCTAAATGAGCAGTTCTTC
TRBJ1-1	15	TRBV24-1	.	CATSDFSRGRFEAFF	TGTGCCACCAGTGATTTCTCCAGGGGCCGATTTGAAGCTTTCTTT
TRBJ1-2	13	TRBV14	.	CASRSDIRGGYTF	TGTGCCAGCAGGTCGGACATCAGAGGTGGCTACACCTTC
TRBJ1-1	15	TRBV30	TRBD1	CAWLPTGTANTEAFF	TGTGCCTGGTTACCGACCGGGACAGCGAACACTGAAGCTTTCTTT
TRBJ2-7	15	TRBV19	TRBD1	CASSTRQGSAYEQYF	TGTGCCAGTAGTACCCGACAGGGGTCGGCCTACGAGCAGTACTTC
TRBJ1-4	15	TRBV18	TRBD1	CASSRTGATNEKLFF	TGTGCCAGCTCACGGACAGGGGCAACTAATGAAAAACTGTTTTTT
TRBJ2-1	14	TRBV5-5	.	CASTPDSSYNEQFF	TGTGCCAGCACCCCGGACAGCTCCTACAATGAGCAGTTCTTC
TRBJ2-1	11	TRBV20-1	.	CSARPIYEQFF	TGCAGTGCTAGACCTATCTATGAGCAGTTCTTC
TRBJ1-6	14	TRBV5-6	TRBD1	CASSFPNRGSPLHF	TGTGCCAGCAGCTTCCCGAACAGGGGATCACCCCTCCACTTT
TRBJ2-3	15	TRBV3-1/TRBV3-2	.	CASSFPGGATDTQYF	TGTGCCAGCAGCTTCCCCGGAGGGGCCACAGATACGCAGTATTTT
TRBJ1-2	13	TRBV5-6	TRBD1	CASSFGTVYGYTF	TGTGCCAGCAGCTTCGGGACAGTCTATGGCTACACCTTC
TRBJ2-5	14	TRBV27	.	CASSPSGRQETQYF	TGTGCCAGCAGTCCCTCTGGGAGGCAAGAGACCCAGTACTTC
TRBJ2-1	15	TRBV30	.	CAWGGTGSSYNEQFF	TGTGCCTGGGGGGGGACTGGGAGCTCCTACAATGAGCAGTTCTTC
TRBJ1-1	14	TRBV4-1	TRBD1	CASSHNRGNTEAFF	TGCGCCAGCAGCCATAACAGGGGCAACACTGAAGCTTTCTTT
TRBJ2-3	13	TRBV5-4	TRBD1	CASSTDRADTQYF	TGTGCCAGCAGCACAGACAGGGCAGATACGCAGTATTTT
TRBJ1-2	14	TRBV6-2/TRBV6-3	TRBD1	CASSYNPDRVGYTF	TGTGCCAGCAGTTACAACCCGGACAGGGTTGGCTACACCTTC
TRBJ2-1	19	TRBV11-2	.	CASSSNAGAPPGVDNEQFF	TGTGCCAGCAGCTCTAATGCGGGGGCCCCCCCCGGGGTGGACAATGAGCAGTTCTTC
TRBJ1-6	14	TRBV4-3	.	CASSQVGASSPLHF	TGCGCCAGCAGCCAAGTGGGGGCGAGTTCACCCCTCCACTTT
TRBJ1-5	14	TRBV2	.	CASSDREGNQPQHF	TGTGCCAGCAGTGATAGGGAGGGAAATCAGCCCCAGCATTTT
TRBJ1-1	13	TRBV12-3/TRBV12-4	.	CASRPDWNTEAFF	TGTGCCAGCAGGCCTGACTGGAACACTGAAGCTTTCTTT
TRBJ1-5	14	TRBV21-1	.	CARNTVYSNQPQHF	TGTGCCAGGAACACAGTGTATAGCAATCAGCCCCAGCATTTT
TRBJ1-2	15	TRBV6-5	.	CASVSGANINYGYTF	TGTGCCAGCGTCTCTGGAGCAAACATCAACTATGGCTACACCTTC